The T cell receptor (beta chain) under discussion was sequenced for a study of blood T cell repertoires in COVID-19. TCRdb's table, derived via immunoSEQ multiplex PCR, lists solely in-frame clones and lacks some. Here the sample spans 40,000 to 60,000 clones, approximately 84% being singletons. This CDR3 region has 15 residues. Trimming at V came to 4 bases and at J to 4 bases, leaving 5 bases not matched to a gene. Germline lookup yields CDR1 MNHEY and CDR2 SVGEGT. This chain connects TRBV6-2 or TRBV6-3 to TRBJ2-5; 11 positions agree with TRBD1. The sequence was obtained from a man between 50 and 59 years old with active COVID-19. Sequencing was done on a sample of peripheral blood. CDR3 in DNA: TGTGCCAGCAGTTTTGGACAGGGGGCGACAGAGACCCAGTACTTC. Translation gives CASSFGQGATETQYF.